The rows below give T cell receptor beta chains drawn from one sample of a study of spatial heterogeneity in lung cancer. TCRdb redid the calling of the 5' RACE reads with MiXCR, one entry per CDR3 protein. The sample carries roughly 12,000 distinct CDR3 sequences, about a sixth recorded once. Specimen: PBMCs, collected at surgery. Receptors were obtained from a male donor with early-stage non-small cell lung cancer. Both conserved end residues are part of each CDR3. Fields, in order: V gene, clone size, J gene, D gene, CDR3 length, CDR3 protein, CDR3 DNA. D genes are given only for firm matches. For some rows the clone size is stated as once, few or many, or as a class when expanded; others skip it.

v_call: TRBV30; clone_size: many; j_call: TRBJ2-3; d_call: .; cdr3_length: 14; cdr3_aa: CAWKVGRGTDTQYF; cdr3_nt: TGTGCCTGGAAGGTCGGTCGTGGCACAGATACGCAGTATTTT
v_call: TRBV28; clone_size: .; j_call: TRBJ1-1; d_call: .; cdr3_length: 12; cdr3_aa: CASRGPFTEAFF; cdr3_nt: TGTGCCAGTAGAGGTCCATTCACTGAAGCTTTCTTT
v_call: TRBV19; clone_size: few; j_call: TRBJ2-1; d_call: TRBD2; cdr3_length: 16; cdr3_aa: CASSITSGNSYNEQFF; cdr3_nt: TGTGCCAGTAGTATTACTAGCGGGAATTCCTACAATGAGCAGTTCTTC
v_call: TRBV5-1; clone_size: few; j_call: TRBJ2-1; d_call: .; cdr3_length: 15; cdr3_aa: CASMPGRSPYNEQFF; cdr3_nt: TGCGCCAGCATGCCGGGGAGAAGTCCCTACAATGAGCAGTTCTTC
v_call: TRBV6-2/TRBV6-3; clone_size: .; j_call: TRBJ2-7; d_call: .; cdr3_length: 15; cdr3_aa: CASSYGNSRSYEQYF; cdr3_nt: TGTGCCAGCAGTTACGGGAACTCTAGAAGCTACGAGCAGTACTTC
v_call: TRBV29-1; clone_size: many; j_call: TRBJ2-1; d_call: TRBD1; cdr3_length: 14; cdr3_aa: CSVLRDRGFNEQFF; cdr3_nt: TGCAGCGTTCTCCGGGACAGGGGATTCAATGAGCAGTTCTTC
v_call: TRBV7-3; clone_size: .; j_call: TRBJ2-2; d_call: .; cdr3_length: 12; cdr3_aa: CANSPPQGELFF; cdr3_nt: TGTGCCAACAGCCCTCCCCAGGGGGAGCTGTTTTTT
v_call: TRBV7-9; clone_size: .; j_call: TRBJ2-5; d_call: TRBD2; cdr3_length: 15; cdr3_aa: CASSMTSGLQETQYF; cdr3_nt: TGTGCCAGCAGTATGACTAGCGGCCTCCAAGAGACCCAGTACTTC
v_call: TRBV11-2; clone_size: many; j_call: TRBJ2-7; d_call: .; cdr3_length: 14; cdr3_aa: CASSQAGTSYEQYF; cdr3_nt: TGTGCCAGCAGCCAAGCCGGGACATCATACGAGCAGTACTTC
v_call: TRBV20-1; clone_size: few; j_call: TRBJ1-4; d_call: .; cdr3_length: 12; cdr3_aa: CSASDENQKLFF; cdr3_nt: TGCAGTGCTAGCGATGAGAATCAAAAACTGTTTTTT
v_call: TRBV18; clone_size: few; j_call: TRBJ1-5; d_call: TRBD1; cdr3_length: 14; cdr3_aa: CASSPTGKDQPQHF; cdr3_nt: TGTGCCAGCTCCCCGACAGGGAAAGATCAGCCCCAGCATTTT
v_call: TRBV12-3/TRBV12-4; clone_size: .; j_call: TRBJ2-1; d_call: .; cdr3_length: 13; cdr3_aa: CASRGVSGNEQFF; cdr3_nt: TGTGCCAGCAGGGGTGTTTCGGGTAATGAGCAGTTCTTC
v_call: TRBV7-2; clone_size: few; j_call: TRBJ1-1; d_call: TRBD1; cdr3_length: 15; cdr3_aa: CASSLLRDRPTEAFF; cdr3_nt: TGTGCCAGCAGCCTCCTCCGGGACAGGCCCACTGAAGCTTTCTTT
v_call: TRBV5-4; clone_size: .; j_call: TRBJ2-7; d_call: TRBD1; cdr3_length: 16; cdr3_aa: CASSLGDRAKRNEQYF; cdr3_nt: TGTGCCAGCAGCTTGGGGGACAGGGCGAAGAGAAACGAGCAGTACTTC